The clone carrying this TCR beta chain appeared many times. Its antigen is unidentified. The sample is drawn from a study of human T cells and chemical hapten exposure. As for the study in general: Each patch test put 0.01% DPC on the upper back, and results were read at 6 days.

Overall study findings and caveats: Controls formed significantly fewer large CDR3 similarity clusters than expanded TCRs did.

TCRdb recomputed calls from the RACE reads with MiXCR, one row per CDR3 protein. This sample yields 300,000 to 450,000 distinct CDR3 sequences, of which less than 6.5% are seen a single time; 2.5% to 3% belongs to the top ten. Time point described: pre-sensitization, week 0. Treatment noted: therapeutic diphenylcyclopropenone sensitization with weekly scalp DPC. Donation of samples came from alopecia patients who were 18 to 70 years old and suitable for DPC. Blood, whole and unfractionated, served as the source for total RNA extraction. The material was whole blood, obtained in connection with sensitization to the hapten diphenylcyclopropenone (DPC). The source of this sequence is a woman aged 45-65 years with alopecia areata. Some clones in this sample may be carry-over from other donors' samples.

The CDR3 region has the DNA TGCAGTCCTAAGGGGCAGGGGGACGAGCAGTACTTC. As protein: CSPKGQGDEQYF. The rearrangement uses TRBV20-1 and TRBJ2-7, with TRBD1 matching over 7 bases. Germline V gene lookup returns CDR1 DFQATT and CDR2 SNEGSKA (reference sequence). This CDR3 contains 12 residues. V was clipped by 8 bases and J by 5 bases; unmatched bases: 9.